Detailed here is one T cell receptor beta chain. The data belong to a study of blood T cell repertoires in COVID-19. Germline lookup yields CDR1 DFQATT and CDR2 SNEGSKA (reference sequence). CDR3 length: 12 residues. V lost 3 bases and J lost 5, with 8 bases in between. The authors' processing: Estimated nucleated cell counts came from reference gene primer amplification. Using immunoSEQ multiplex PCR, the repertoire was profiled, and TCRdb retains in-frame clones only, with some absent. V, J and clone size derive from that table, while D and trimming were established from the DNA sequence. The sample holds 150,000 to 200,000 clones, about 89% seen once.

The chain combines TRBV20-1 with TRBJ2-1, with unresolved D. The sequenced sample was peripheral blood. The TCR sequence derives from a man aged 35-49 years with active or convalescent COVID-19. The CDR3 nucleotides read TGCAGTGCTAGTGCTACCAACAATGAGCAGTTCTTC. Amino acids: CSASATNNEQFF.